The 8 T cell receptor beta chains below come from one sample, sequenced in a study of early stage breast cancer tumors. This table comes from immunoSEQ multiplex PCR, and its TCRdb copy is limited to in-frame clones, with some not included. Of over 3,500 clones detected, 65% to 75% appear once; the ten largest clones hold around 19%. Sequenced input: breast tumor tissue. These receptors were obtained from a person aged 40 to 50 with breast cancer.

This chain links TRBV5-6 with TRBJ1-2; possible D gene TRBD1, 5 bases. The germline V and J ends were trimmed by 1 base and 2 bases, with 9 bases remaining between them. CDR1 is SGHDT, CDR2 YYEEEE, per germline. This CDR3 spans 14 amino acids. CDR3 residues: CASSLLGGNYGYTF. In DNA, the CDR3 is TGTGCCAGCAGCTTGTTGGGGGGAAACTATGGCTACACCTTC. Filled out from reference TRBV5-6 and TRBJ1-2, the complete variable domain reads DAGVTQSPTHLIKTRGQQVTLRCSPKSGHDTVSWYQQALGQGPQFIFQYYEEEERQRGNFPDRFSGHQFPNYSSELNVNALLLGDSALYLCASSLLGGNYGYTFGSGTRLTVV.

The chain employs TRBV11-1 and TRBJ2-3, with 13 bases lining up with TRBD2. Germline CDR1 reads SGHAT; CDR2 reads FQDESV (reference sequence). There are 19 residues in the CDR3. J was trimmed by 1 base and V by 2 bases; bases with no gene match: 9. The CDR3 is CASSLQGLAGAWGTDTQYF. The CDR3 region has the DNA TGTGCCAGCAGCTTACAAGGACTAGCGGGAGCCTGGGGCACAGATACGCAGTATTTT.

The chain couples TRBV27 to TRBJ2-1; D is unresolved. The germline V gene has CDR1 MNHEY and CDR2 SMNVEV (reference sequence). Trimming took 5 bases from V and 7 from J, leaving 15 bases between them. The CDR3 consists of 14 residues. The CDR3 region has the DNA TGTGCCAGCAGTCCCATGGATGGCTGGAATGAGCAGTTCTTC. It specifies CASSPMDGWNEQFF.

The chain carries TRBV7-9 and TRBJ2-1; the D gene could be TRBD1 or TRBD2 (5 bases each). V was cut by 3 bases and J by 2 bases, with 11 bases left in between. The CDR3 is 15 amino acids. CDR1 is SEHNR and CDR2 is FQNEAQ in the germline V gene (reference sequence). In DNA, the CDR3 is TGTGCCAGCAGCTTGGGGCTAGCTGCCTACAATGAGCAGTTCTTC. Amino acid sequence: CASSLGLAAYNEQFF.

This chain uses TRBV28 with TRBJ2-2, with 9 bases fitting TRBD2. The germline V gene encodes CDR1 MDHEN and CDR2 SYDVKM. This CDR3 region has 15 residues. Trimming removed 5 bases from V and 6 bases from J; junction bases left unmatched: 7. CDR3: CASSTLAGVPGELFF. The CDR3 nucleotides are TGTGCCAGCAGTACATTAGCGGGAGTTCCCGGGGAGCTGTTTTTT.

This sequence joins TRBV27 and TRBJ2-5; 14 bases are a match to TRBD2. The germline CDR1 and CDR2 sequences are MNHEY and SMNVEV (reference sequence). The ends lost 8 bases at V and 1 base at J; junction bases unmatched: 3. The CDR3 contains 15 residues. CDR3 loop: CASAGLAGGQETQYF. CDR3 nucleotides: TGTGCCAGCGCAGGACTAGCGGGAGGCCAAGAGACCCAGTACTTC.

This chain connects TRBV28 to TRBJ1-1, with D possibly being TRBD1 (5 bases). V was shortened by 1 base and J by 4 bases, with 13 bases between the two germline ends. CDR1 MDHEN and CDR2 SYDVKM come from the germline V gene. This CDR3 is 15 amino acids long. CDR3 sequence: CASSLFQGRVTEAFF. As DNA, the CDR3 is TGTGCCAGCAGTTTATTCCAGGGAAGAGTCACTGAAGCTTTCTTT.

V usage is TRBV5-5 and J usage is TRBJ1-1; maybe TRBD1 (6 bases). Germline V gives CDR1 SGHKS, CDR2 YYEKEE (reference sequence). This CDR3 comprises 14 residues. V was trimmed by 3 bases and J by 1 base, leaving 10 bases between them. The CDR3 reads CASSWGHSNTEAFF. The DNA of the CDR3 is TGTGCCAGCAGCTGGGGACATTCGAACACTGAAGCTTTCTTT.